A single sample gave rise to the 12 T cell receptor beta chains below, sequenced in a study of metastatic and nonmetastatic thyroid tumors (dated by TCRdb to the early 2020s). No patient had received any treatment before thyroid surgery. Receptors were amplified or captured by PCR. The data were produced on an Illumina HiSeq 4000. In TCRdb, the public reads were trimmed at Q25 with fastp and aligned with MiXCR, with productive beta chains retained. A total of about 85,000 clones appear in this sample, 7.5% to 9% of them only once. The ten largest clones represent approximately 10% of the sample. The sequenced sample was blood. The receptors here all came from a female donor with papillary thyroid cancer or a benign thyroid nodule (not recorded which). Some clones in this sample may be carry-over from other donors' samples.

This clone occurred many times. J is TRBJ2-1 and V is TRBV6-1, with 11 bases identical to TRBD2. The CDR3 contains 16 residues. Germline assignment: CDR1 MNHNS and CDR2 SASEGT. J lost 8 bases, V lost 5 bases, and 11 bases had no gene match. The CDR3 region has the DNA TGTGCCAGCAGTACACCCGGTAGCGGGGGGGTGGATGAGCAGTTCTTC. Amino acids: CASSTPGSGGVDEQFF.

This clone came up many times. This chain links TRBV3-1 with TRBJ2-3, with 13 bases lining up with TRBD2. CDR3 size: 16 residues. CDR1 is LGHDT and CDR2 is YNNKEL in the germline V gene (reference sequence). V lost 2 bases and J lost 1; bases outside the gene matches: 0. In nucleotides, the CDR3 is TGTGCCAGCAGCCAAACTAGCGGGGGGGGCACAGATACGCAGTATTTT. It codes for CASSQTSGGGTDTQYF.

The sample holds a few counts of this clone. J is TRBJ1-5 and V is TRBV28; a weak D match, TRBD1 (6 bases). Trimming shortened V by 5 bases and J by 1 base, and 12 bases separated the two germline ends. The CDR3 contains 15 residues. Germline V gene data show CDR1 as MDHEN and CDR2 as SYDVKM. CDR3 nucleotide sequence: TGTGCCAGCAGTATTCCGGGACAAAGCAATCAGCCCCAGCATTTT. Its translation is CASSIPGQSNQPQHF.

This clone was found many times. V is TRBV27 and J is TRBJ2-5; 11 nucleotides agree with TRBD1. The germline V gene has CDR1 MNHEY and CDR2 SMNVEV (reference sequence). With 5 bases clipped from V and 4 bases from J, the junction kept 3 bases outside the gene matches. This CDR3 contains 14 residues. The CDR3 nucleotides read TGTGCCAGCAGTCCGGGACAGGGGGGAGAGACCCAGTACTTC. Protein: CASSPGQGGETQYF.

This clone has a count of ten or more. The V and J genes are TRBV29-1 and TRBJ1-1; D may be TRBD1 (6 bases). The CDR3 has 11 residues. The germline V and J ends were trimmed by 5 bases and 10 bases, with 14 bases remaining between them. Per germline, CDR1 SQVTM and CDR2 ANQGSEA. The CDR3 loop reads CSVPRGGRAFF. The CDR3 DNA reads TGCAGCGTTCCCAGGGGAGGTAGAGCTTTCTTT.

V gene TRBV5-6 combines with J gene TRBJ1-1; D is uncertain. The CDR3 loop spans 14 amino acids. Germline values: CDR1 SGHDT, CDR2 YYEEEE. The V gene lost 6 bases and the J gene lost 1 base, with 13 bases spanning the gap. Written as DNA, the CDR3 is TGTGCCAGCATCGTTTTCCTTCAGAACACTGAAGCTTTCTTT. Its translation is CASIVFLQNTEAFF.

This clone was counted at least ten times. For the CDR3, the DNA is TGTGCCAGCAGGTCCAATAGCGGGGGGGAGCAGTTCTTC. Translating gives CASRSNSGGEQFF. The chain couples TRBV7-3 to TRBJ2-1, with TRBD2 matching over 10 bases. This CDR3 region has 13 residues. CDR1 is SGHTA, CDR2 FQGTGA, per germline. With 6 bases clipped from V and 10 bases from J, the junction kept 6 bases outside the gene matches. Full variable domain (outside the CDR3, taken from reference TRBV7-3 and TRBJ2-1): GAGVSQTPSNKVTEKGKYVELRCDPISGHTALYWYRQSLGQGPEFLIYFQGTGAADDSGLPNDRFFAVRPEGSVSTLKIQRTERGDSAVYLCASRSNSGGEQFFGPGTRLTVL.

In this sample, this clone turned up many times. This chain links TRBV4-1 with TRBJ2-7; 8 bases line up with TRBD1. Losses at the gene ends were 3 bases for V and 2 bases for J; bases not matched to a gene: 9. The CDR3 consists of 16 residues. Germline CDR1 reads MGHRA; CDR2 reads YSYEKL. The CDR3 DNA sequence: TGCGCCAGCAGCCACGAAAGGACAGGGCTGGCCTACGAGCAGTACTTC. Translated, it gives CASSHERTGLAYEQYF.

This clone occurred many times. CDR3 nucleotides: TGTGCCAGCAGCGAGTTCGAGCAGGGAAGGGCTGGGGCCAACGTCCTGACTTTC. Translated, it gives CASSEFEQGRAGANVLTF. This chain connects TRBV9 to TRBJ2-6, with D tentatively TRBD1 (5 bases). Germline V gives CDR1 SGDLS, CDR2 YYNGEE. Trimming stripped 3 bases from V and 2 bases from J, with 18 bases between. This CDR3 region has 18 residues. Complete variable domain (other parts from reference TRBV9 and TRBJ2-6): DSGVTQTPKHLITATGQRVTLRCSPRSGDLSVYWYQQSLDQGLQFLIQYYNGEERAKGNILERFSAQQFPDLHSELNLSSLELGDSALYFCASSEFEQGRAGANVLTFGAGSRLTVL.

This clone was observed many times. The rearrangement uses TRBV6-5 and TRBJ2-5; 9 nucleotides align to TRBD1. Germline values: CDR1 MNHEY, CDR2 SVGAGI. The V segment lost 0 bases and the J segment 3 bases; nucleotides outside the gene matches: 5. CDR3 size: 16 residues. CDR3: CASSYSTGTGKETQYF. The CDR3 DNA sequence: TGTGCCAGCAGTTACTCGACCGGGACAGGGAAAGAGACCCAGTACTTC.

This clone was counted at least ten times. This chain's CDR3 is CASSLWRGELFF. In nucleotides, the CDR3 is TGTGCCAGCAGCTTATGGAGGGGGGAGCTGTTTTTT. The chain has TRBV7-8 and TRBJ2-2; perhaps TRBD2 as D (5 bases). V lost 2 bases and J lost 8, with 6 bases in between. Looked up from germline, CDR1 is SGHVS and CDR2 is FQNEAQ. CDR3 length: 12 residues.

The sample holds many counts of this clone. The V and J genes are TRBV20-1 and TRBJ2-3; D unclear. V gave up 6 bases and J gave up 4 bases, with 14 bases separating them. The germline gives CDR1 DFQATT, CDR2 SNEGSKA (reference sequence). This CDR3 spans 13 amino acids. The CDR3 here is CSALLRAADTQYF. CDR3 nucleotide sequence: TGCAGTGCCCTTTTACGGGCGGCAGATACGCAGTATTTT.